This T cell receptor beta chain was found in a study of T cell changes during pregnancy in multiple sclerosis (dated by TCRdb to between 2017 and 2020). Regarding the study in general: The study examined how the T cell repertoire changed over the course of pregnancy in women with multiple sclerosis.

Its CDR3 holds 15 amino acids, cysteine through phenylalanine. Left in the record is the CDR3 DNA by itself, 45 bases read in frame from the first base. Between the V and J ends, shortened by 0 bases and 8 bases respectively, the junction contains 14 bases. Taken from the germline V gene, the CDR1 and CDR2 loops are KGHSY and FQNENV. The library was generated by the immunoSEQ multiplex PCR assay. TCRdb's version of the immuneACCESS table is confined to in-frame rearrangements and falls short of the full clone set. An unresolved V gene accounts for under half of the shortfall where checked; the remainder is of unknown origin. In all, the sample holds some 50,000 clones, and around 93% of those were seen once. Clones ranked in the top ten supply about 3.1% of the sample. A word on this clone: The clone's antigen remains unknown. No base qualities exist here, and no much larger clone lies one base off it.

The chain couples TRBV16 to TRBJ2-1; matching of 6 bases hints at TRBD2 as the D gene. The clonotype was recovered from a female donor with multiple sclerosis, enrolled in a pregnancy study. Sequences were derived from CD8+ T cells from peripheral blood mononuclear cells, sampled in the second trimester of pregnancy. In nucleotide form, the sequence is TGTGCCAGCAGCCAATCCGGGGGTATTGCGGATGAGCAGTTCTTC. The translation is CASSQSGGIADEQFF.